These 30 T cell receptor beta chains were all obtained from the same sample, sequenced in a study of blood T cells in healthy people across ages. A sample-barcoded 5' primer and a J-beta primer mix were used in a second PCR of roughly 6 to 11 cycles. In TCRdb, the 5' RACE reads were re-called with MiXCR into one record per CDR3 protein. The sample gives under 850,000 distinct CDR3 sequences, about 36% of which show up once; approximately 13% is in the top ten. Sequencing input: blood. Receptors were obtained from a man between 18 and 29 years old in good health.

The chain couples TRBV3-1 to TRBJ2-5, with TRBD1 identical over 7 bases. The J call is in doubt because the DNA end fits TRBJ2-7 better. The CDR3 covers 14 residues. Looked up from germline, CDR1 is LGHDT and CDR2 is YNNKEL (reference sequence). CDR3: CASSDVGQASEQYF. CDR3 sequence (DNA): TGTGCCAGCAGCGACGTCGGACAGGCGTCCGAGCAGTACTTC.

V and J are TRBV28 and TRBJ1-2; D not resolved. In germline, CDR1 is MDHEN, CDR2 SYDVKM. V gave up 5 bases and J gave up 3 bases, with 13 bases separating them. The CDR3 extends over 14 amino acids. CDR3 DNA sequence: TGTGCCAGCAGTCCCCCCGGCGAATACTATGGCTACACCTTC. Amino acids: CASSPPGEYYGYTF.

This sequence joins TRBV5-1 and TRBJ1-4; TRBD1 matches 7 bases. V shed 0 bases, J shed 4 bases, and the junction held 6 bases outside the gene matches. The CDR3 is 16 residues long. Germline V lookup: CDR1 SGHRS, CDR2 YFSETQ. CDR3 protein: CASSLETGTGNEKLFF. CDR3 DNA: TGCGCCAGCAGCTTGGAGACAGGGACGGGTAATGAAAAACTGTTTTTT.

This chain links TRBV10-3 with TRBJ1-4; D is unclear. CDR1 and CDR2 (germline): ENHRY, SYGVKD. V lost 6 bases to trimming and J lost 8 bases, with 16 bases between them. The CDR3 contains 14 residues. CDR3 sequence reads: CAISPDLAREKLFF. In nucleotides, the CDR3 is TGTGCCATCAGCCCCGACCTGGCGCGGGAAAAACTGTTTTTT.

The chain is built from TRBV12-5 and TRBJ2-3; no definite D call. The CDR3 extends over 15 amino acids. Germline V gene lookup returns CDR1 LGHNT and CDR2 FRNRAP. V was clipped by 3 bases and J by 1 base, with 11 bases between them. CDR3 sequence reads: CASGLGAWGTDTQYF. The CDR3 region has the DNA TGTGCTAGTGGTTTAGGTGCGTGGGGCACAGATACGCAGTATTTT.

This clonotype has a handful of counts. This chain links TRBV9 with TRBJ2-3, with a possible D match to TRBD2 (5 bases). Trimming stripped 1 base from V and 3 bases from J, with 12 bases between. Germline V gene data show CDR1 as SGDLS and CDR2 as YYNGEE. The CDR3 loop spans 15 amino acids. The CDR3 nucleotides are TGTGCCAGCAGCGTAAGTAGGAGCGGTACAGATACGCAGTATTTT. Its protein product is CASSVSRSGTDTQYF. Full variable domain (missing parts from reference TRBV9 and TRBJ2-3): DSGVTQTPKHLITATGQRVTLRCSPRSGDLSVYWYQQSLDQGLQFLIQYYNGEERAKGNILERFSAQQFPDLHSELNLSSLELGDSALYFCASSVSRSGTDTQYFGPGTRLTVL.

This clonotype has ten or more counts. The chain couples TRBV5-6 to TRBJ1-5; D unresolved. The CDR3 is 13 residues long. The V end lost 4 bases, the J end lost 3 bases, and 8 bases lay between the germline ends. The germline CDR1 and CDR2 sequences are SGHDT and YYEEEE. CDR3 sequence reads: CASSLATNQPQHF. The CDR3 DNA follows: TGTGCCAGCAGCCTCGCCACCAATCAGCCCCAGCATTTT.

In nucleotides, the CDR3 is TGTGCCAGCAGCTTAAAAGGGTGGGTCTACACCTTC. This gives the protein CASSLKGWVYTF. This chain uses TRBV7-2 with TRBJ1-2; no reliable D call. CDR1 is SGHTA, CDR2 FQGNSA, per germline. Trimming removed 2 bases at V and 10 bases at J, with 11 bases between. The CDR3 is made up of 12 amino acids.

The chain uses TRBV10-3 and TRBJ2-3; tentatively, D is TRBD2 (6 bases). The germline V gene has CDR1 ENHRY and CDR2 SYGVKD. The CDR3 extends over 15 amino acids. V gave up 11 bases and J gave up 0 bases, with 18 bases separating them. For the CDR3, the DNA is TGTGCCTCCTCAGCCGGGGCGGGGAGCACAGATACGCAGTATTTT. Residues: CASSAGAGSTDTQYF.

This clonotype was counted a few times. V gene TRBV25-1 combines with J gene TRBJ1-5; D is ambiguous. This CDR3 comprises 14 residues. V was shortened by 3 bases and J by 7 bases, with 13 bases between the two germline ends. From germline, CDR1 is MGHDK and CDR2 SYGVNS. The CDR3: CASSDRGNHQPQHF. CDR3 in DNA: TGTGCCAGCAGTGACAGAGGGAATCACCAGCCCCAGCATTTT.

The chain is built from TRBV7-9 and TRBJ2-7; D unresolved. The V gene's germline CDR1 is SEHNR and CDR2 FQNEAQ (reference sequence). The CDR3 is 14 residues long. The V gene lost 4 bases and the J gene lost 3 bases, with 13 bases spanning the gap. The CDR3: CASSSGQKNYEQYF. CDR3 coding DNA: TGTGCCAGCAGCTCTGGGCAAAAGAACTACGAGCAGTACTTC.

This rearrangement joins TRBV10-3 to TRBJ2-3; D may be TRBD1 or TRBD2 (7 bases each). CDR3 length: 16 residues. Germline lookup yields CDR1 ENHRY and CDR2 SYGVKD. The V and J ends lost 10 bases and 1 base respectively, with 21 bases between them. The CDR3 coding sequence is TGTGCCACCACCGCAGGGGAGGGGGCTGGCACAGATACGCAGTATTTT. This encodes CATTAGEGAGTDTQYF.

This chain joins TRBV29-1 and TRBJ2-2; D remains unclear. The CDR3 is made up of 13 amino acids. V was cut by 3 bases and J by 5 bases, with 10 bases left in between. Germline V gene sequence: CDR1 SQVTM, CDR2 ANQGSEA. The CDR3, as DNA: TGCAGCGTTGAGGGGTTCGTTACCGGGGAGCTGTTTTTT. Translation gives CSVEGFVTGELFF.

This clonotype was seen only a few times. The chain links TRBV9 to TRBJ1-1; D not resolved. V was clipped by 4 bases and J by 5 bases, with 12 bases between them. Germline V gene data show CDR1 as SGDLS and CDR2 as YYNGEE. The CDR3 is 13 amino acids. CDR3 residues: CASSSGLGTEAFF. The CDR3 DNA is TGTGCCAGCAGCTCCGGTTTGGGGACTGAAGCTTTCTTT.

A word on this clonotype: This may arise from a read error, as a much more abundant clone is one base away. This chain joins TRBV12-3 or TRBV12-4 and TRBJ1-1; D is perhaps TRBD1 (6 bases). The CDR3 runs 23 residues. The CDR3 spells CASSLSRVVREESVGTTNTEVFF. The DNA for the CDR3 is TGTGCCAGCAGTTTATCCCGAGTAGTGAGGGAAGAGAGTGTCGGGACAACAAACACTGAAGTTTTCTTT.

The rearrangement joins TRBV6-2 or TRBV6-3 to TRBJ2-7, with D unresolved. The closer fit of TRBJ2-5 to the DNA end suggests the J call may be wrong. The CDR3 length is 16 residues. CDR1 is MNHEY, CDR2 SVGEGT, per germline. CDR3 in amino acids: CASRETRTWGWETQYF. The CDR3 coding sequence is TGTGCCAGCAGAGAAACCCGGACGTGGGGATGGGAGACCCAGTACTTC.

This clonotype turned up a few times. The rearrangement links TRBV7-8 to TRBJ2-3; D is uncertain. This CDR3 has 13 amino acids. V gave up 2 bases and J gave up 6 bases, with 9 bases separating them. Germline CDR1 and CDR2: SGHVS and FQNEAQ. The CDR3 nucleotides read TGTGCCAGCAGCTTAAAAGAAGGGGATACGCAGTATTTT. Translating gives CASSLKEGDTQYF.

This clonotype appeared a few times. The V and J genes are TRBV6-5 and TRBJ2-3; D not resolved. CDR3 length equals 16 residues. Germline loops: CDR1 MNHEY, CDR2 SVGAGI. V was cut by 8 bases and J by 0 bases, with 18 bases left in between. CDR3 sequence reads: CASDGTEHSSTDTQYF. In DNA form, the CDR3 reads TGTGCCAGCGACGGCACAGAACACTCTAGCACAGATACGCAGTATTTT.

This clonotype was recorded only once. The chain's CDR3 is CASSEAGDYNEQFF. The CDR3 DNA reads as TGTGCCAGCAGTGAGGCGGGGGACTACAATGAGCAGTTCTTC. V gene TRBV25-1 combines with J gene TRBJ2-1; 7 bases align to TRBD2. Looked up from germline, CDR1 is MGHDK and CDR2 is SYGVNS. This CDR3 has 14 amino acids. V dropped 3 bases and J dropped 3; count of bases not matched to a gene: 2.

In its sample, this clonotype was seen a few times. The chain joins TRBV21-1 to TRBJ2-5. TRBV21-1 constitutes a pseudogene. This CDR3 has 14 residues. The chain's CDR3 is CASSKRPKLETQYF. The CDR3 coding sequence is TGTGCCAGCAGCAAGAGACCGAAGTTAGAGACCCAGTACTTC.

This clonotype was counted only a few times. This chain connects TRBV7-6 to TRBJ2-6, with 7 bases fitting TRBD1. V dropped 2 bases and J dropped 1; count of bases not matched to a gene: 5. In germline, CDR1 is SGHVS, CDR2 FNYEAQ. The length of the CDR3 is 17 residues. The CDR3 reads CASSLTGTVSGANVLTF. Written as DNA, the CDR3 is TGTGCCAGCAGCTTAACAGGGACAGTGTCTGGGGCCAACGTCCTGACTTTC.

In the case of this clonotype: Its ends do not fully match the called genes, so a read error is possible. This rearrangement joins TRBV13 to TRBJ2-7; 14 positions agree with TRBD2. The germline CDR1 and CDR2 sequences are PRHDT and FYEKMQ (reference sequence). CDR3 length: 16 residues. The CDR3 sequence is CASSIGTSGGLYEQYF. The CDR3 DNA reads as TGTGCCAGCAGCATAGGGACTAGCGGGGGCCTCTACGAGCAGTACTTC.

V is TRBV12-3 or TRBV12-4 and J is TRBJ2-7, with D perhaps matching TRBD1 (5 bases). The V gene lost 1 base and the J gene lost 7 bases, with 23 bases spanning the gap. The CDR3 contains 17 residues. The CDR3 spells CASSLGAGPSSYNEQYF. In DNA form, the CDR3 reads TGTGCCAGCAGTTTAGGGGCAGGGCCCAGCTCCTACAATGAGCAGTACTTC.

In DNA, the CDR3 is TGTGCCAGCAGTGAGGATGAAAAACTGTTTTTT. It translates to CASSEDEKLFF. V gene TRBV2 combines with J gene TRBJ1-4; D not certain. V was cut by 3 bases and J by 6 bases, with 2 bases left in between. CDR3 length: 11 amino acids. Germline V CDR1 and CDR2: SNHLY, FYNNEI. Based on the CDR3 plus reference TRBV2 and TRBJ1-4, the full variable domain is EPEVTQTPSHQVTQMGQEVILRCVPISNHLYFYWYRQILGQKVEFLVSFYNNEISEKSEIFDDQFSVERPDGSNFTLKIRSTKLEDSAMYFCASSEDEKLFFGSGTQLSVL.

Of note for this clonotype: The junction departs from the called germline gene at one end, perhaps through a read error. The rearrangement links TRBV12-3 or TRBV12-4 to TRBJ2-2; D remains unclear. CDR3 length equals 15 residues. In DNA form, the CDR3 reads TGTACCAGCAGTTTAGCTGGATTGAGACCCGGGGAGCTGTTTTTT. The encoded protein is CTSSLAGLRPGELFF.

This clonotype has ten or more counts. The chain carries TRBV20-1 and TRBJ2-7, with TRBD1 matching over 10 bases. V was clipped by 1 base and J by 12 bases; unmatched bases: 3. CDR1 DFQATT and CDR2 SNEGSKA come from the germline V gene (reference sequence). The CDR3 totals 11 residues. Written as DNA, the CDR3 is TGCAGTGCTAGAGGGGACAGGGGTTCGTACTTC. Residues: CSARGDRGSYF.

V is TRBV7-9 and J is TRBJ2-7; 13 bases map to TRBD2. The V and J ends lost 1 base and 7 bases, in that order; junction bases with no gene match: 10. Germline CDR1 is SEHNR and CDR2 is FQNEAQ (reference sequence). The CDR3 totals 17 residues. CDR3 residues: CASSLVRTSGGDNEQYF. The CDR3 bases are TGTGCCAGCAGCTTAGTTCGGACTAGCGGGGGTGACAATGAGCAGTACTTC. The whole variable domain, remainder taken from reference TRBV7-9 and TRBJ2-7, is DTGVSQNPRHKITKRGQNVTFRCDPISEHNRLYWYRQTLGQGPEFLTYFQNEAQLEKSRLLSDRFSAERPKGSFSTLEIQRTEQGDSAMYLCASSLVRTSGGDNEQYFGPGTRLTVT.

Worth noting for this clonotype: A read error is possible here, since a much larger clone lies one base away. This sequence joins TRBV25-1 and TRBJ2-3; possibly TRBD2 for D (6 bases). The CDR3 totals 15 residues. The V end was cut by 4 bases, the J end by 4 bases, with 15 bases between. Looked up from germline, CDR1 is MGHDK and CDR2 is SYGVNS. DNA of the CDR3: TGTGCCAGCAGTGCAATCAGGACTAACGCAGATACGCAGTATTTT. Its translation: CASSAIRTNADTQYF. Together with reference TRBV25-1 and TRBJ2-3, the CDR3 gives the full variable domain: EADIYQTPRYLVIGTGKKITLECSQTMGHDKMYWYQQDPGMELHLIHYSYGVNSTEKGDLSSESTVSRIRTEHFPLTLESARPSHTSQYLCASSAIRTNADTQYFGPGTRLTVL.

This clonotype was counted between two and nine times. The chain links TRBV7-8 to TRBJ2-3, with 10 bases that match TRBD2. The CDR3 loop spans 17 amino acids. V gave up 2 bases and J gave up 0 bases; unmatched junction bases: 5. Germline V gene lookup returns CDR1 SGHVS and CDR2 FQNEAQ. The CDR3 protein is CASSLLTSGYSTDTQYF. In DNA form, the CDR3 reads TGTGCCAGCAGCTTATTGACTAGCGGGTACAGCACAGATACGCAGTATTTT.

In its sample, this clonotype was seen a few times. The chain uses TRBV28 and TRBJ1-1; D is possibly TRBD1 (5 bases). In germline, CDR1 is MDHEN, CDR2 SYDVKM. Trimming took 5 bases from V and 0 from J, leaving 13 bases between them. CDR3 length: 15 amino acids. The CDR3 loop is CASSAMGRMNTEAFF. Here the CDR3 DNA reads TGTGCCAGCAGTGCCATGGGACGGATGAACACTGAAGCTTTCTTT.